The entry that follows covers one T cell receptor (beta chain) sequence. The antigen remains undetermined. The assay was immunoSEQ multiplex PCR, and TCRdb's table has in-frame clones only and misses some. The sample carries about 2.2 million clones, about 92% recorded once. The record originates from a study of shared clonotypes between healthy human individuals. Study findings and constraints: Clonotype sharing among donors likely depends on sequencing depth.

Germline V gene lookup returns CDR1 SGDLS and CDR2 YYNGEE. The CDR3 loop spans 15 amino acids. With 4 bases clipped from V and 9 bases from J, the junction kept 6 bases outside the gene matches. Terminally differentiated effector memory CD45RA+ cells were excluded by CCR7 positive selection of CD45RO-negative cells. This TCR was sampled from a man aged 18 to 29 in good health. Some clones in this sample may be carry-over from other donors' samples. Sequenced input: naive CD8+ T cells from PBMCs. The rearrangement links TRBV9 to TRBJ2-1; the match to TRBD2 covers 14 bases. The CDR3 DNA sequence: TGTGCCAGCAGCCCCCGGGGACTAGCGGGAGCTGAGCAGTTCTTC. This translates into CASSPRGLAGAEQFF.